The clone carrying this T cell receptor beta chain was detected only a few times. Its antigen is unknown. TCRdb ran MiXCR on the 5' RACE reads and lists one entry per CDR3 protein. Among around 510,000 distinct CDR3 sequences listed, roughly 20% were seen once. The entry originates in a study of T-cell memory formation after mild COVID-19. Looking at the study overall: TCR clusters showed largely donor specificity. Whole-study results and caveats: Some clones that responded turned up in pre-infection memory, which suggests that cross-reactive memory joined in. Shrinking CD4+ clones resided mostly in CM and EM, and CD8+ ones in EMRA.

CDR3 size: 15 residues. The germline CDR1 and CDR2 sequences are SGHVS and FQNEAQ. V lost 0 bases, J lost 4 bases, and 4 bases stayed unmatched. The sequence derives from an adult woman who had mild COVID-19 (a few samples of this study predate the infection). Cell type and time point are not known. The specimen sequenced was PBMCs or a T cell subset sorted from them (not recorded which). The chain links TRBV7-8 to TRBJ1-1, with 8 nucleotides matching TRBD1. The CDR3 sequence is CASSLARTGSTEAFF. The CDR3 DNA sequence: TGTGCCAGCAGCTTAGCGAGGACAGGGAGCACTGAAGCTTTCTTT.